The 26 T cell receptor beta chains presented below share a single source sample, sequenced in a study of blood T cells in healthy people across ages. The authors ran a second PCR of about 7 to 11 cycles using a sample-barcoded 5' primer and a J-beta primer mix. One entry per CDR3 protein results from TCRdb running MiXCR on the 5' RACE reads. There are about 780,000 distinct CDR3 sequences in the sample; under 30% occur only once, and around 3% lies in the top ten. The same sample was also studied in work on T cells of mothers and their children.

The specimen sequenced was blood. Source of these receptors: a boy aged 5-17 years in good health.

The rearrangement uses TRBV12-3 or TRBV12-4 and TRBJ2-1; tentative D call: TRBD2 (6 bases). The CDR3 is 13 amino acids. Trimming took 4 bases from V and 2 from J, leaving 6 bases between them. The DNA for the CDR3 is TGTGCCAGCAGTTGGGGGGCCTACAATGAGCAGTTCTTC. Encoded protein: CASSWGAYNEQFF.

V usage is TRBV7-3 and J usage is TRBJ2-5; 9 bases match TRBD2. There are 15 residues in the CDR3. CDR1 SGHTA and CDR2 FQGTGA come from the germline V gene. After removal of 5 bases from V and 1 base from J, the junction contained 5 bases not matched to a gene. The CDR3 sequence: CASSLSGGIQETQYF. Written as DNA, the CDR3 is TGTGCCAGCAGCCTTAGCGGGGGAATCCAAGAGACCCAGTACTTC.

The chain links TRBV12-3 or TRBV12-4 to TRBJ1-5, with 8 bases matching TRBD1. The CDR3 is 18 amino acids. Losses at the gene ends were 6 bases for V and 1 base for J; bases not matched to a gene: 14. The CDR3 reads CASSPPKRQGRSNQPQHF. The CDR3 DNA reads as TGTGCCAGCAGCCCTCCCAAGAGACAGGGGCGAAGCAATCAGCCCCAGCATTTT.

In this sample, this clonotype turned up a few times. A read error may produce the germline difference seen at one junction end. The chain employs TRBV7-7 and TRBJ2-3; the D gene is possibly TRBD2 (6 bases). The CDR3 extends over 14 amino acids. The V gene's germline CDR1 is SSHAT and CDR2 FNYEAQ (reference sequence). The CDR3: CASSLAARGDTQYF. The CDR3 bases are TGTGCTAGCAGCTTAGCGGCTAGGGGAGATACGCAGTATTTT.

The chain is built from TRBV12-3 or TRBV12-4 and TRBJ2-6; weak D call: TRBD1 (6 bases). This CDR3 is 17 amino acids long. Trimming cost V 4 bases and J 0 bases, with 13 bases left between them. CDR3 loop: CASSSWGLSSGANVLTF. Here the CDR3 DNA reads TGTGCCAGCAGTTCGTGGGGGCTTAGCTCTGGGGCCAACGTCCTGACTTTC.

The rearrangement joins TRBV20-1 to TRBJ2-7, with no clear D. In germline, CDR1 is DFQATT, CDR2 SNEGSKA (reference sequence). V dropped 0 bases and J dropped 4 bases, with 13 bases sitting between them. This CDR3 contains 14 residues. CDR3 protein: CSARDLVRGYEQYF. DNA for the CDR3: TGCAGTGCTAGAGATCTCGTCAGAGGTTACGAGCAGTACTTC.

V gene TRBV12-3 or TRBV12-4 combines with J gene TRBJ2-3; 8 bases align to TRBD1. CDR3 length equals 14 residues. V gave up 6 bases and J gave up 1 base; unmatched junction bases: 3. The CDR3 loop is CASRSTGGTDTQYF. DNA for the CDR3: TGTGCCAGCAGGTCGACAGGGGGCACAGATACGCAGTATTTT.

Comment on this clonotype: The junction and the germline gene differ at one end; a read error may be behind it. The gene calls are TRBV15 and TRBJ2-1; TRBD2 might be the D (6 bases). This CDR3 has 18 amino acids. Germline V gene lookup returns CDR1 LNHNV and CDR2 YYDKDF (reference sequence). CDR3 coding DNA: TGTGCCACCAGCAGAGAAAAGGGTCTAGCGTGGGGGTACAACGAGCAGTTCTTC. Translating it yields CATSREKGLAWGYNEQFF.

This clonotype was picked up a small number of times. The CDR3, as DNA: TGTGCCAGCAGTGAACAGGGCGACGAGCAGTACTTC. Its protein product is CASSEQGDEQYF. The chain uses TRBV2 and TRBJ2-5; a possible D gene is TRBD1 (5 bases). The J call is in doubt because the DNA end fits TRBJ2-7 better. Germline CDR1 SNHLY, CDR2 FYNNEI. The CDR3 length is 12 residues.

This clonotype came up a few times. The rearrangement joins TRBV4-2 to TRBJ2-5, with 10 bases matching TRBD2. The CDR3 sequence is 13 residues long. CDR1 is LGHNA and CDR2 is YNFKEQ in the germline V gene. V was pared by 6 bases and J by 11 bases, with 9 bases of the junction left unmatched. The CDR3 reads CASRGRLAGEQYF. CDR3 sequence (DNA): TGTGCCAGCAGAGGGAGACTAGCGGGTGAGCAGTACTTC.

Here the CDR3 DNA reads TGCGCCAGCAGCCAAGAGGGGACAGGCTCTGGAAACACCATATATTTT. It yields the protein CASSQEGTGSGNTIYF. The rearrangement joins TRBV4-1 to TRBJ1-3; TRBD1 agrees at 8 bases. The CDR3 has 16 amino acids. V trimming: 0 bases; J trimming: 0 bases; junction bases outside the gene matches: 1. Germline V gene lookup returns CDR1 MGHRA and CDR2 YSYEKL.

The chain links TRBV6-6 to TRBJ1-1; possible D gene TRBD1, 6 bases. The CDR3 is 12 residues long. Per the germline V gene, CDR1 is MNHNY and CDR2 is SVGAGI (reference sequence). V was clipped by 5 bases and J by 10 bases, with 14 bases between them. The DNA for the CDR3 is TGTGCCAGCAGTGGGGGGCTAGCCGGAGCTTTCTTT. Protein sequence: CASSGGLAGAFF.

In its sample, this clonotype was seen once. V is TRBV20-1 and J is TRBJ2-1; 8 bases agree with TRBD2. CDR3 size: 15 residues. The germline CDR1 and CDR2 sequences are DFQATT and SNEGSKA (reference sequence). V trimming: 0 bases; J trimming: 7 bases; junction bases outside the gene matches: 8. The CDR3 DNA reads TGCAGTGCTAGAGAACTGCGGGGGGTCGGTAATGAGCAGTTCTTC. This encodes CSARELRGVGNEQFF.

The rearrangement joins TRBV7-2 to TRBJ2-5, with 9 nucleotides matching TRBD2. Unmatched junction bases numbered 11, after V lost 4 bases and J lost 5 bases. The CDR3 length is 16 residues. Germline CDR1 is SGHTA and CDR2 is FQGNSA. CDR3 sequence reads: CASSYQGGGARETQYF. The CDR3 DNA reads TGTGCCAGCAGCTACCAGGGCGGGGGGGCCCGCGAGACCCAGTACTTC.

The V gene is TRBV2, the J gene TRBJ2-7; the D is unclear. CDR3 length equals 12 residues. Per germline, CDR1 SNHLY and CDR2 FYNNEI. The germline V and J ends were trimmed by 1 base and 6 bases, with 7 bases remaining between them. The CDR3 region has the DNA TGTGCCAGCAGTGAAGGTGGGCCCGAGCAGTACTTC. Amino acids: CASSEGGPEQYF.

This clonotype was counted a few times. The V call is TRBV12-3 or TRBV12-4, the J call TRBJ2-5; D uncertain. V was cut by 3 bases and J by 5 bases, with 10 bases left in between. There are 13 residues in the CDR3. This CDR3 reads CASSFRMRETQYF. DNA for the CDR3: TGTGCCAGCAGTTTTAGAATGCGGGAGACCCAGTACTTC.

Notes on this clonotype: A read error may be the cause here, since a much bigger clone is one base away. CDR3 DNA sequence: TGCAGCGTTGATGGGGTTTCCCCCAATGAGCAGTACTTC. It translates to CSVDGVSPNEQYF. This chain links TRBV29-1 with TRBJ2-5; D ambiguous. The CDR3 runs to 13 residues. Germline-derived CDR1 and CDR2 are SQVTM and ANQGSEA. Trimming stripped 3 bases from V and 11 bases from J, with 19 bases between.

This clonotype appeared a few times. The V gene is TRBV24-1, the J gene TRBJ2-3; the match to TRBD2 covers 10 bases. V lost 6 bases, J lost 6 bases, and 5 bases stayed unmatched. Germline CDR1 is KGHDR and CDR2 is SFDVKD. The CDR3 totals 14 residues. For the CDR3, the DNA is TGTGCCACCAGTTCCAGCGGGGGGGCGGATACGCAGTATTTT. This gives the protein CATSSSGGADTQYF.

The V call is TRBV5-5, the J call TRBJ1-1, with a tentative D call TRBD1 (6 bases). The CDR3 covers 15 residues. The V end was cut by 4 bases, the J end by 1 base, with 14 bases between. The germline V gene encodes CDR1 SGHKS and CDR2 YYEKEE (reference sequence). CDR3 in amino acids: CASSEAGHRNTEAFF. Here the CDR3 DNA reads TGTGCCAGCAGCGAAGCGGGACACCGGAACACTGAAGCTTTCTTT.

The sample holds many counts of this clonotype. The chain links TRBV10-3 to TRBJ1-1, with D possibly being TRBD1 (6 bases). V dropped 3 bases and J dropped 2 bases, with 10 bases sitting between them. Germline CDR1 reads ENHRY; CDR2 reads SYGVKD. CDR3 length equals 14 residues. The CDR3 DNA reads as TGTGCCATCAGTGAAACGACAGGAAACACTGAAGCTTTCTTT. Residues: CAISETTGNTEAFF.

The chain combines TRBV5-1 with TRBJ2-1, with D uncertain. Germline V gene data show CDR1 as SGHRS and CDR2 as YFSETQ. Trimming removed 1 base at V and 7 bases at J, with 15 bases between. The CDR3 sequence is 15 residues long. The DNA of the CDR3 is TGCGCCAGCAGCTTGATGTGGAGTGTAGAAAATGAGCAGTTCTTC. This gives the protein CASSLMWSVENEQFF.

The sample holds a few counts of this clonotype. The chain is built from TRBV12-5 and TRBJ2-2; D is undetermined. Between the trimmed V and J ends, which lost 6 bases and 1 base, there was a span of 9 bases. The length of the CDR3 is 14 residues. The germline gives CDR1 LGHNT, CDR2 FRNRAP. CDR3 nucleotide sequence: TGTGCTAGTGGCCCTTCGGGGAACACCGGGGAGCTGTTTTTT. Encoded protein: CASGPSGNTGELFF.

This clonotype was seen more than once but under ten times. This chain joins TRBV7-3 and TRBJ2-7; the D gene could be TRBD1 or TRBD2 (6 bases each). Germline V CDR1 and CDR2: SGHTA, FQGTGA. There are 17 residues in the CDR3. V gave up 5 bases and J gave up 1 base, with 21 bases separating them. The CDR3 here is CASSAGGPTEISYEQYF. The CDR3 coding sequence is TGTGCCAGCAGCGCCGGGGGCCCGACGGAGATTTCCTACGAGCAGTACTTC.

The chain combines TRBV3-1 with TRBJ2-7, with a possible D match to TRBD2 (6 bases). Germline V lookup: CDR1 LGHDT, CDR2 YNNKEL (reference sequence). Trimming shortened V by 5 bases and J by 2 bases, and 19 bases separated the two germline ends. This CDR3 has 16 amino acids. CDR3 protein: CASSSGRGWIPYEQYF. DNA of the CDR3: TGTGCCAGCAGCTCCGGGCGGGGATGGATTCCCTACGAGCAGTACTTC.

This chain connects TRBV29-1 to TRBJ1-2; possible D gene TRBD1, 6 bases. Germline values: CDR1 SQVTM, CDR2 ANQGSEA. The CDR3 is 13 residues long. Trimming cost V 7 bases and J 8 bases, with 20 bases left between them. The CDR3 sequence is CSAQFSDSWGYTF. The CDR3 nucleotides read TGCAGCGCCCAATTTTCGGACAGTTGGGGCTACACCTTC.

In its sample, this clonotype was seen a few times. This chain connects TRBV20-1 to TRBJ2-5; D may be TRBD1 or TRBD2 (5 bases each). Germline CDR1 DFQATT, CDR2 SNEGSKA (reference sequence). Trimming removed 3 bases at V and 11 bases at J, with 25 bases between. CDR3 length equals 15 residues. The CDR3 sequence: CSASVGRNWGWEQYF. CDR3 bases: TGCAGTGCTAGTGTCGGGCGGAACTGGGGGTGGGAGCAGTACTTC.